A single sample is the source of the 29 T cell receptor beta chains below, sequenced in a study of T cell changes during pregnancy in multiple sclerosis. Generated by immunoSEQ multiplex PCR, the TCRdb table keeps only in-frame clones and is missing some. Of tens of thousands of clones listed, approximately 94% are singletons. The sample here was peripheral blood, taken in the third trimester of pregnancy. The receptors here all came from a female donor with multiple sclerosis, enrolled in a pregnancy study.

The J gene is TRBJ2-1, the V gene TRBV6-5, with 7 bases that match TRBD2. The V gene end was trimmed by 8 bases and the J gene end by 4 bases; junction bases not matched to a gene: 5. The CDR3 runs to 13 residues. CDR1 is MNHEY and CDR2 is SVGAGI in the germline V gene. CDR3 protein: CASSGTTYNEQFF. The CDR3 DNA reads TGTGCCAGCTCTGGGACTACTTACAATGAGCAGTTCTTC.

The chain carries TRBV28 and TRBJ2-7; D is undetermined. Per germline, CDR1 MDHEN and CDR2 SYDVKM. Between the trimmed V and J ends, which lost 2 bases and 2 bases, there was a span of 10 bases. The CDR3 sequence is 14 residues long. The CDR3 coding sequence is TGTGCCAGCAGTTTAAAACTTCCCCCCTACGAGCAGTACTTC. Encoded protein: CASSLKLPPYEQYF.

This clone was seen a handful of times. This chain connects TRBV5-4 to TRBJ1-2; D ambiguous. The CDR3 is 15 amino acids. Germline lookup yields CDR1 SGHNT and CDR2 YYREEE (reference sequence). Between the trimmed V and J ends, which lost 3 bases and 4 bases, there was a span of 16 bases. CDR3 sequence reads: CASSSPSGRAYGYTF. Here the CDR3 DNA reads TGTGCCAGCAGCTCTCCGTCGGGGAGAGCCTATGGCTACACCTTC.

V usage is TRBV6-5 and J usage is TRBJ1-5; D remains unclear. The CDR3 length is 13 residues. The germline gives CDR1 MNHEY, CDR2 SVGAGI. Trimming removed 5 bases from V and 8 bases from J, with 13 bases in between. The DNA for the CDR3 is TGTGCCAGCAGTGCCGGCCGGGATGAGCCCCAGCATTTT. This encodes CASSAGRDEPQHF.

The CDR3 is CAVFGGQGDEKLFF. The CDR3 coding sequence is TGCGCGGTATTTGGGGGACAGGGAGATGAAAAACTGTTTTTT. The rearrangement joins TRBV4-1 to TRBJ1-4; TRBD1 matches 9 bases. Germline loops: CDR1 MGHRA, CDR2 YSYEKL. This CDR3 has 14 amino acids.

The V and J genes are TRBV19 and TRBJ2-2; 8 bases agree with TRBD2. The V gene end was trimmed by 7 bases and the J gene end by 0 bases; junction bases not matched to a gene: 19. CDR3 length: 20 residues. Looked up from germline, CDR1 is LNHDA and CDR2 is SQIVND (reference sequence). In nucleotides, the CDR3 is TGTGCCAGTACTTGGGCCCCAGCGGGGGTTCTCTACGCGAACACCGGGGAGCTGTTTTTT. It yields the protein CASTWAPAGVLYANTGELFF.

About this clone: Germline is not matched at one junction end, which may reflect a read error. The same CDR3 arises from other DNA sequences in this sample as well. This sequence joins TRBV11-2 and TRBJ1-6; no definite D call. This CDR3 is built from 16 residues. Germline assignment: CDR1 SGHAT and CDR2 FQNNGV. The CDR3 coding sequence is TGTGCTAGCAGCCACAGATTTTGGGCATTAAATTCACCCCTCCACTTT. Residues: CASSHRFWALNSPLHF.

The CDR3 DNA sequence: TGTGCCAGCAGCTTGGGGAACGCGGGGGGGGCTTTCTTT. It specifies CASSLGNAGGAFF. The chain employs TRBV5-6 and TRBJ1-1, with D tentatively TRBD1 (5 bases). Germline CDR1 SGHDT, CDR2 YYEEEE. Deletions cut 0 bases from V and 11 bases from J, with 14 bases between. The CDR3 sequence is 13 residues long.

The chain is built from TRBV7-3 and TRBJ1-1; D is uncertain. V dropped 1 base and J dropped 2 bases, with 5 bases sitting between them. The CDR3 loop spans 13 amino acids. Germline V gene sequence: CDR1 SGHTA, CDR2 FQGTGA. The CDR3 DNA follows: TGTGCCAGCAGCTTAATGGGCAACACTGAAGCTTTCTTT. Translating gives CASSLMGNTEAFF.

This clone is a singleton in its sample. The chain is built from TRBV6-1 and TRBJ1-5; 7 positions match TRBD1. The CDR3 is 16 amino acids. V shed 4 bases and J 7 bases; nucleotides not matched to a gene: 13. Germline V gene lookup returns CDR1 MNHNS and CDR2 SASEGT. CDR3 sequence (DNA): TGTGCCAGCAGTGGGGAAGACAGGGTCGGAGGACAGCCCCAGCATTTT. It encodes CASSGEDRVGGQPQHF.

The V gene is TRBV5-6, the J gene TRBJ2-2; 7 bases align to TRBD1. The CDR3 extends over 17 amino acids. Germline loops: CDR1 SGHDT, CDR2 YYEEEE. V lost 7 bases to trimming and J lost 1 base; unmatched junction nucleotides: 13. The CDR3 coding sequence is TGTGCCAGCTCCCCCCCACCGGGACAGAAGAACACCGGGGAGCTGTTTTTT. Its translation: CASSPPPGQKNTGELFF.

In DNA form, the CDR3 reads TGTGCCAGCTCACCTTTCTTCAGGGCCCTGAACACTGAAGCTTTCTTT. Protein product: CASSPFFRALNTEAFF. V is TRBV18 and J is TRBJ1-1, with a tentative D call TRBD1 (5 bases). Germline values: CDR1 KGHSH, CDR2 LQKENI. The CDR3 is made up of 16 amino acids. Trimming left V 3 bases short and J 0 bases short, with 14 bases between.

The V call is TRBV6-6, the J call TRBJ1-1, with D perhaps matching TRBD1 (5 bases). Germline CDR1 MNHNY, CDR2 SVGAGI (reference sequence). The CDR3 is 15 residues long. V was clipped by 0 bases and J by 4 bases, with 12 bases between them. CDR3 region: CASSYSLSRATEAFF. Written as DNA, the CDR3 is TGTGCCAGCAGTTACTCGCTGAGCAGGGCCACTGAAGCTTTCTTT.

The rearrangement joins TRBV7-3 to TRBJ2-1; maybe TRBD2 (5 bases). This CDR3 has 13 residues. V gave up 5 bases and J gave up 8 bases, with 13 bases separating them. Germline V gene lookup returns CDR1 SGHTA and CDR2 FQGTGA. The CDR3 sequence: CASSPAEAYEQFF. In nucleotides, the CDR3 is TGTGCCAGCAGCCCCGCGGAGGCTTATGAGCAGTTCTTC.

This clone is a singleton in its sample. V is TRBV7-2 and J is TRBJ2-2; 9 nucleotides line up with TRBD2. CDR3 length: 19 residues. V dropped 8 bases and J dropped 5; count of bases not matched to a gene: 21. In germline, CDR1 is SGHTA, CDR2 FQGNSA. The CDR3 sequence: CASALRSIGTLAGTGELFF. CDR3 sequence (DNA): TGTGCCAGCGCCCTACGGTCCATCGGAACCCTAGCGGGGACCGGGGAGCTGTTTTTT. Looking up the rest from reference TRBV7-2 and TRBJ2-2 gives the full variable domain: GAGVSQSPSNKVTEKGKDVELRCDPISGHTALYWYRQSLGQGLEFLIYFQGNSAPDKSGLPSDRFSAERTGGSVSTLTIQRTQQEDSAVYLCASALRSIGTLAGTGELFFGEGSRLTVL.

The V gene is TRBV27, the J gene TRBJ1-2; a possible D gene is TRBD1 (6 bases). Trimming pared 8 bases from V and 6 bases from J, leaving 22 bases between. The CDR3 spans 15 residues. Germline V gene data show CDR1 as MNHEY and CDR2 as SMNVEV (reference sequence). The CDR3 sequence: CASGTTGLTWNGYTF. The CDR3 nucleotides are TGTGCCAGCGGAACTACAGGGCTTACTTGGAATGGCTACACCTTC.

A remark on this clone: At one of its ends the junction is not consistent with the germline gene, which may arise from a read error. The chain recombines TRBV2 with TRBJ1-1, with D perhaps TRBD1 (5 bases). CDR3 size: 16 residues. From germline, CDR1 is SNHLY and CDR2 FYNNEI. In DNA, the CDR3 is TGTGCCACAAAACGCAGGGCGGGGGGGAAGAACGCTGAAGCTTTCTTT. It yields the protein CATKRRAGGKNAEAFF. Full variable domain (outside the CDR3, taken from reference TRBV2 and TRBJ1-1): EPEVTQTPSHQVTQMGQEVILRCVPISNHLYFYWYRQILGQKVEFLVSFYNNEISEKSEIFDDQFSVERPDGSNFTLKIRSTKLEDSAMYFCATKRRAGGKNAEAFFGQGTRLTVV.

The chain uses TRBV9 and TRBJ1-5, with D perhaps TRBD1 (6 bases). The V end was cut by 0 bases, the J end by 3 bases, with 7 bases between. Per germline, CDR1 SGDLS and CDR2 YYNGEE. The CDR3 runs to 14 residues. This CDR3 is CASSVEGVNQPQHF. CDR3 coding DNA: TGTGCCAGCAGCGTAGAGGGGGTCAATCAGCCCCAGCATTTT.

This chain's CDR3 is CATYSGGLQETQYF. For the CDR3, the DNA is TGTGCCACCTATAGCGGGGGGCTACAAGAGACCCAGTACTTC. This rearrangement joins TRBV6-5 to TRBJ2-5; TRBD2 matches at 10 bases. There are 14 residues in the CDR3. V dropped 10 bases and J dropped 2; count of bases not matched to a gene: 7. CDR1 is MNHEY and CDR2 is SVGAGI in the germline V gene.

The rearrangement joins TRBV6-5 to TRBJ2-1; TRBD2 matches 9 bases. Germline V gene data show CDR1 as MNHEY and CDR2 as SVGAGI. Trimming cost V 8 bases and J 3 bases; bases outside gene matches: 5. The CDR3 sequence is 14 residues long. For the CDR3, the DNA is TGTGCCAGCGGTTCTAGCGGGGACTACAATGAGCAGTTCTTC. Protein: CASGSSGDYNEQFF.

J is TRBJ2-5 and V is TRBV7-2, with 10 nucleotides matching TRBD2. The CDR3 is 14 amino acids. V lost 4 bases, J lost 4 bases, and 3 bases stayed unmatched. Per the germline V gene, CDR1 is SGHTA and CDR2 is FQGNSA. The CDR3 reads CASSSAGGTETQYF. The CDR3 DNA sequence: TGTGCCAGCAGCTCAGCGGGAGGGACAGAGACCCAGTACTTC.

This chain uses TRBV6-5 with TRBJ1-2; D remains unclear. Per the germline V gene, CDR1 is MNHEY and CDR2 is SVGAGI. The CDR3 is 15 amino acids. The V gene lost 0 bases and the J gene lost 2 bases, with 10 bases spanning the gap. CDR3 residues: CASSYSREVNYGYTF. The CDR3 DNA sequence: TGTGCCAGCAGTTACTCGCGGGAAGTCAACTATGGCTACACCTTC.

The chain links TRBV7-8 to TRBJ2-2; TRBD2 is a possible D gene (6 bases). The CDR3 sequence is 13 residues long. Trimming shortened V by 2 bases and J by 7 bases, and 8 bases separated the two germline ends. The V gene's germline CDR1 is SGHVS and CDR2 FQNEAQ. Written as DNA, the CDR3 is TGTGCCAGCAGCTTACGGGGGAGCGGGGAGCTGTTTTTT. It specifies CASSLRGSGELFF.

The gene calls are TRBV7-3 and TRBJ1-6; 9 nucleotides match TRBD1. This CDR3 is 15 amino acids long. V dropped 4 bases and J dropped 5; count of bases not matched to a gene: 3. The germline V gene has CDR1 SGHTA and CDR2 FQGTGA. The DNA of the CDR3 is TGTGCCAGCAGCTGGGGGACAGGGAATAATTCACCCCTCCACTTT. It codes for CASSWGTGNNSPLHF.

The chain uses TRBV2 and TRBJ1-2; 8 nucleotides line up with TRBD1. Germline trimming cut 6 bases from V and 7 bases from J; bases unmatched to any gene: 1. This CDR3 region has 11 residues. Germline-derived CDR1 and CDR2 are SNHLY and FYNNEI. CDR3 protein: CASRGQVGYTF. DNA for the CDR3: TGTGCCAGCAGGGGACAGGTTGGCTACACCTTC.

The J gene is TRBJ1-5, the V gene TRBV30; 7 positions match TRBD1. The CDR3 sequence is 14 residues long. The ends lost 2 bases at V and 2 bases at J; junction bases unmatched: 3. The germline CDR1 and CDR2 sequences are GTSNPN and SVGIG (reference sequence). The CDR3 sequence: CAWSRDRGNQPQHF. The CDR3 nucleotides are TGTGCCTGGAGTCGAGACAGGGGCAATCAGCCCCAGCATTTT.

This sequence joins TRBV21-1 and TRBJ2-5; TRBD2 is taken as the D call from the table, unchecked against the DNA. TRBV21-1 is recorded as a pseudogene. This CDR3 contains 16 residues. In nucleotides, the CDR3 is TGTGCCAGCAGCAAAGACGGGGTGGGCCGTTCAGAGACCCAGTACTTC. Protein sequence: CASSKDGVGRSETQYF.

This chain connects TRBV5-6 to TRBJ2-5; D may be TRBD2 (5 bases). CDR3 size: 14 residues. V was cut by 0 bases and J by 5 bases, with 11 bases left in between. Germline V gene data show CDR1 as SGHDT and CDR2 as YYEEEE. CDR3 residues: CASSLGVARETQYF. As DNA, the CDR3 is TGTGCCAGCAGCTTGGGGGTAGCGCGTGAGACCCAGTACTTC.

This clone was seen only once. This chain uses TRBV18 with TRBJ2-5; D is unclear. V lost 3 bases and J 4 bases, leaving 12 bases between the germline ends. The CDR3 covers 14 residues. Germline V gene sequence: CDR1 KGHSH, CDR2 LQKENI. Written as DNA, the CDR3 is TGTGCCAGCTCACCTTCGGAGTTGAGAGAGACCCAGTACTTC. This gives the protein CASSPSELRETQYF.